The following is a T cell receptor beta chain sequence with its context. This record belongs to a study of blood T cell repertoires in COVID-19. Looking at the study overall: COVID-19 samples, acute and convalescent, were from the United States, Italy and Spain. The analysed material was cDNA or gDNA that came from T cells, B-cell-depleted T cells, or PBMCs.

Per the authors' pipeline: Nucleated cell number was recorded as an estimate derived from reference gene primer amplification. The assay was immunoSEQ multiplex PCR, and TCRdb's table has in-frame clones only and misses some. From that table come the V and J calls and clone size; the DNA was used to work out D and trimming. The sample lists about 120,000 clones, over 75% occurring once. From germline, CDR1 is SNHLY and CDR2 FYNNEI. Trimming cost V 9 bases and J 7 bases; bases outside gene matches: 11. This CDR3 has 14 amino acids. The sequencing input was peripheral blood. The chain recombines TRBV2 with TRBJ1-5; 8 bases map to TRBD1. The sequence derives from a woman older than 75 with acute or convalescent COVID-19. The CDR3 spells CASSGTGELQPQHF. The CDR3 nucleotides read TGTGCCAGTTCAGGGACAGGAGAATTGCAGCCCCAGCATTTT.